These 20 T cell receptor beta chains originate from one sample sequenced in a study of OX40 agonist ivuxolimab in advanced cancers. Repertoires were generated with immunoSEQ multiplex PCR, while TCRdb's copy carries only in-frame clones and drops some. The data contain around 95,000 clones, approximately 93% of them singletons. This specimen consisted of CD4+ or CD8+ T cells sorted from blood, obtained in a trial of the OX40 agonist ivuxolimab. All receptors come from an adult with an advanced solid tumor such as melanoma, head and neck, liver or kidney cancer.

This chain joins TRBV30 and TRBJ1-5, with D perhaps matching TRBD1 (6 bases). Germline CDR1 and CDR2: GTSNPN and SVGIG (reference sequence). With 4 bases removed from V and 5 bases from J, the gap between germline ends came to 15 bases. CDR3 length: 14 residues. The CDR3 DNA follows: TGTGCCTGGAATCGGGGGCTCGGAGATCAGCCCCAGCATTTT. Amino acid sequence: CAWNRGLGDQPQHF.

This clone was seen more than once but under ten times. V and J are TRBV28 and TRBJ2-7, with 8 bases matching TRBD2. Trimming removed 10 bases from V and 3 bases from J; junction bases left unmatched: 2. The CDR3 loop spans 11 amino acids. Germline CDR1 is MDHEN and CDR2 is SYDVKM. Here the CDR3 reads CATGGGYEQYV. In nucleotides, the CDR3 is TGTGCCACCGGGGGGGGCTACGAGCAGTACGTC.

This clone was picked up a small number of times. This chain uses TRBV28 with TRBJ1-5, with 7 bases matching TRBD1. The CDR3 covers 14 residues. The V gene end was trimmed by 5 bases and the J gene end by 7 bases; junction bases not matched to a gene: 8. CDR1 MDHEN and CDR2 SYDVKM come from the germline V gene. The CDR3 protein is CASSPRQGWQPQHF. Written as DNA, the CDR3 is TGTGCCAGCAGTCCCCGACAGGGCTGGCAGCCCCAGCATTTT.

This clone was recorded once. The gene calls are TRBV15 and TRBJ1-3; possible D gene TRBD1, 6 bases. Trimming stripped 6 bases from V and 2 bases from J, with 14 bases between. Germline CDR1 reads LNHNV; CDR2 reads YYDKDF (reference sequence). The CDR3 sequence is 15 residues long. This CDR3 is CATRPSTGPGNTIYF. The CDR3 bases are TGTGCCACCAGACCCTCTACAGGGCCTGGAAACACCATATATTTT.

The chain has TRBV6-4 and TRBJ2-6; no firm D call. Per germline, CDR1 MRHNA and CDR2 SNTAGT. The CDR3 sequence is 14 residues long. The germline V and J ends were trimmed by 6 bases and 1 base, with 7 bases remaining between them. For the CDR3, the DNA is TGTGCCAGCAGCCCCAGGTCTGGGGCCAACGTCCTGACTTTC. It specifies CASSPRSGANVLTF.

CDR3 coding DNA: TGTGCCACAAATTTCAGGGGACGCGCAGATACGCAGTATTTT. This codes for CATNFRGRADTQYF. The chain combines TRBV6-1 with TRBJ2-3; a weak D match, TRBD1 (6 bases). This CDR3 is built from 14 residues. V shed 10 bases and J shed 4 bases, with 18 bases lying between them. Germline assignment: CDR1 MNHNS and CDR2 SASEGT.

This chain joins TRBV29-1 and TRBJ1-6; 8 bases match TRBD1. The CDR3 is 12 residues long. Germline V lookup: CDR1 SQVTM, CDR2 ANQGSEA. Trimming removed 5 bases from V and 9 bases from J; junction bases left unmatched: 3. This chain's CDR3 is CSVRDRSSPLHF. CDR3 in DNA: TGCAGCGTTCGGGACAGGTCTTCACCCCTCCACTTT.

The J gene is TRBJ2-1, the V gene TRBV5-1; tentatively, D is TRBD2 (6 bases). The V and J ends lost 4 bases and 12 bases respectively, with 26 bases between them. The CDR3 is 16 amino acids. Per the germline V gene, CDR1 is SGHRS and CDR2 is YFSETQ. The CDR3 here is CASSPPSGSSPIGQFF. The CDR3 DNA reads as TGCGCCAGCAGCCCACCCAGCGGGTCCTCCCCAATTGGGCAGTTCTTC.

The chain couples TRBV29-1 to TRBJ2-1; tentative D call: TRBD2 (6 bases). Germline V gene sequence: CDR1 SQVTM, CDR2 ANQGSEA. With 3 bases removed from V and 0 bases from J, the gap between germline ends came to 15 bases. This CDR3 has 16 residues. The CDR3 DNA reads as TGCAGCGTTGACGTATTAGCGGTCGGCTCCTACAATGAGCAGTTCTTC. Residues: CSVDVLAVGSYNEQFF.

The genes are TRBV28 and TRBJ2-5; D gene ambiguous. CDR1 is MDHEN, CDR2 SYDVKM, per germline. V was pared by 2 bases and J by 5 bases, with 6 bases between. The CDR3 has 12 amino acids. The CDR3 loop is CASSLLRETQYF. CDR3 bases: TGTGCCAGCAGTTTACTCCGGGAGACCCAGTACTTC.

This chain links TRBV15 with TRBJ2-5; no reliable D call. Trimming took off 6 bases at V and 0 bases at J, with 8 bases between the two ends. Germline CDR1 and CDR2: LNHNV and YYDKDF (reference sequence). The CDR3 covers 13 residues. This CDR3 is CATRTDNQETQYF. CDR3 DNA sequence: TGTGCCACCAGAACAGACAACCAAGAGACCCAGTACTTC. The variable domain in full, completed from reference TRBV15 and TRBJ2-5, reads DAMVIQNPRYQVTQFGKPVTLSCSQTLNHNVMYWYQQKSSQAPKLLFHYYDKDFNNEADTPDNFQSRRPNTSFCFLDIRSPGLGDTAMYLCATRTDNQETQYFGPGTRLLVL.

This chain links TRBV29-1 with TRBJ1-2; tentatively, D is TRBD1 (5 bases). CDR1 and CDR2 from the germline V gene are SQVTM and ANQGSEA. The CDR3 spans 14 residues. Trimming removed 4 bases from V and 5 bases from J, with 17 bases in between. The chain's CDR3 is CSVGPWGGKYGYTF. In DNA, the CDR3 is TGCAGCGTTGGCCCTTGGGGGGGTAAATATGGCTACACCTTC.

The chain couples TRBV11-3 to TRBJ2-2, with TRBD2 as a possible D gene (5 bases). The CDR3 consists of 16 residues. Germline V gene data show CDR1 as SGHNT and CDR2 as YENEEA. Between the trimmed V and J ends, which lost 5 bases and 5 bases, there was a span of 18 bases. The CDR3 region is CASSTQLTGGTGELFF. CDR3 nucleotide sequence: TGTGCCAGCAGCACTCAACTGACCGGAGGAACCGGGGAGCTGTTTTTT.

The V and J genes are TRBV19 and TRBJ1-5, with D hard to call. There are 16 residues in the CDR3. The germline V gene has CDR1 LNHDA and CDR2 SQIVND (reference sequence). Trimming stripped 5 bases from V and 5 bases from J, with 19 bases between. CDR3 nucleotide sequence: TGTGCCAGTAGTCCCCGTCCCCTGGCCAGTGATCAGCCCCAGCATTTT. Residues: CASSPRPLASDQPQHF.

This clone showed up just once. The rearrangement joins TRBV15 to TRBJ2-7; D not resolved. Germline values: CDR1 LNHNV, CDR2 YYDKDF (reference sequence). V was trimmed by 3 bases and J by 3 bases, leaving 9 bases between them. The CDR3 contains 13 residues. CDR3 coding DNA: TGTGCCACCAGCAGGAGACTGAACTACGAGCAGTACTTC. Amino acid sequence: CATSRRLNYEQYF. The full variable domain, completed using reference TRBV15 and TRBJ2-7, is DAMVIQNPRYQVTQFGKPVTLSCSQTLNHNVMYWYQQKSSQAPKLLFHYYDKDFNNEADTPDNFQSRRPNTSFCFLDIRSPGLGDTAMYLCATSRRLNYEQYFGPGTRLTVT.

The J gene is TRBJ1-5, the V gene TRBV28; possibly TRBD1 for D (5 bases). Germline V lookup: CDR1 MDHEN, CDR2 SYDVKM. This CDR3 region has 17 residues. The V end was cut by 7 bases, the J end by 5 bases, with 24 bases between. CDR3 sequence (DNA): TGTGCCAGCACCTTAAGTATCGGGGCGGGAAGAGATCAGCCCCAGCATTTT. Translated, it gives CASTLSIGAGRDQPQHF.

This sequence joins TRBV6-1 and TRBJ1-2; no clear D gene. The V gene lost 8 bases and the J gene lost 0 bases, with 13 bases spanning the gap. Germline values: CDR1 MNHNS, CDR2 SASEGT. CDR3 length: 14 amino acids. CDR3: CASRVLVSNYGYTF. The CDR3 nucleotides read TGTGCCAGCCGCGTGCTCGTTTCTAACTATGGCTACACCTTC.

The J gene is TRBJ1-2, the V gene TRBV7-9; 11 nucleotides match TRBD1. This CDR3 is 16 amino acids long. Germline loops: CDR1 SEHNR, CDR2 FQNEAQ (reference sequence). The V and J ends lost 0 bases and 7 bases, in that order; junction bases with no gene match: 7. In DNA form, the CDR3 reads TGTGCCAGCAGCTTAGCTCCCGGGACAGGGGGTTTTGGCTACACCTTC. Translating it yields CASSLAPGTGGFGYTF.

Only one count was recorded for this clone. The V call is TRBV7-3, the J call TRBJ2-1; 11 bases fit TRBD2. Germline V gene sequence: CDR1 SGHTA, CDR2 FQGTGA. J was trimmed by 8 bases and V by 5 bases; bases with no gene match: 8. This CDR3 has 15 amino acids. In nucleotides, the CDR3 is TGTGCCAGCAGCCCCCGACTAGCGGGGAGCCATGAGCAGTTCTTC. Residues: CASSPRLAGSHEQFF.

V usage is TRBV28 and J usage is TRBJ1-6, with 9 nucleotides matching TRBD1. Germline-derived CDR1 and CDR2 are MDHEN and SYDVKM. The CDR3 sequence is 19 residues long. V gave up 6 bases and J gave up 0 bases; unmatched junction bases: 12. The CDR3 is CASSPDRGGWSSYNSPLHF. Written as DNA, the CDR3 is TGTGCCAGCAGCCCGGACAGGGGCGGTTGGAGCTCCTATAATTCACCCCTCCACTTT.